The clone carrying this T cell receptor (beta chain) appeared once. Its specificity is unknown. The data are from a study of CD8 T cells in Susac syndrome. TCR beta from blood CD8+ and CD4+ T cells was sequenced. RNA totalling roughly 0.45 to 1 ug underwent reverse transcription with random hexamers. Multiplex immunoSEQ PCR targeted 54 Vbeta and 13 Jbeta TCR beta segments. TCRdb re-derived calls from the immunoSEQ multiplex PCR reads in MiXCR, one entry per CDR3 protein. The sample shows 160,000 or so distinct CDR3 sequences, roughly 94% of them seen only once. Study-wide findings and caveats: The study's TCR sequencing and HLA analysis drew on a certain number of individuals. That number was acknowledged as relatively small.

V dropped 2 bases and J dropped 4; count of bases not matched to a gene: 5. Germline CDR1 KGHSH, CDR2 LQKENI. This CDR3 spans 15 amino acids. This receptor was identified in a human donor with multiple sclerosis. Sequencing was performed on CD4+ T cells from PBMCs. The chain has TRBV18 and TRBJ1-3; the match to TRBD1 covers 7 bases. DNA of the CDR3: TGTGCCAGCTCACCAACACAGGGGATCGGAAACACCATATATTTT. Translated, it gives CASSPTQGIGNTIYF. Full variable domain (missing parts from reference TRBV18 and TRBJ1-3): NAGVMQNPRHLVRRRGQEARLRCSPMKGHSHVYWYRQLPEEGLKFMVYLQKENIIDESGMPKERFSAEFPKEGPSILRIQQVVRGDSAAYFCASSPTQGIGNTIYFGEGSWLTVV.